This record covers a single T cell receptor beta chain. Its specificity is unknown. TCRdb independently ran MiXCR on the 5' RACE reads; one entry per CDR3 protein. The data contain 200,000 or so distinct CDR3 sequences, about 15% of them singletons. The sample comes from a study of identical twins. The CDR3 runs 16 residues. Germline V gene data show CDR1 as SGHNT and CDR2 as YENEEA. V lost 1 base to trimming and J lost 0 bases, with 10 bases between them. Regarding the study as a whole: The study drew conclusions from cross-sectional statistical analysis, not from following the same donors. Among out-of-frame alpha sequences shared by twins, low generation probability occurred in excess.

This same sample was also taken into another study, of T cells expressing NK-cell markers. That source adds: Where a handful of donors were concerned, these clonotypes also led the CD3+CD56-NKG2C+ fraction.

Sequenced: CD8+ T cells sorted from blood. This sequence joins TRBV11-3 and TRBJ2-1; D call uncertain. This receptor was obtained from a woman under 30 in good health. In nucleotides, the CDR3 is TGTGCCAGCAGCTTAGGTGCGTTGAGCTCCTACAATGAGCAGTTCTTC. Translation gives CASSLGALSSYNEQFF.